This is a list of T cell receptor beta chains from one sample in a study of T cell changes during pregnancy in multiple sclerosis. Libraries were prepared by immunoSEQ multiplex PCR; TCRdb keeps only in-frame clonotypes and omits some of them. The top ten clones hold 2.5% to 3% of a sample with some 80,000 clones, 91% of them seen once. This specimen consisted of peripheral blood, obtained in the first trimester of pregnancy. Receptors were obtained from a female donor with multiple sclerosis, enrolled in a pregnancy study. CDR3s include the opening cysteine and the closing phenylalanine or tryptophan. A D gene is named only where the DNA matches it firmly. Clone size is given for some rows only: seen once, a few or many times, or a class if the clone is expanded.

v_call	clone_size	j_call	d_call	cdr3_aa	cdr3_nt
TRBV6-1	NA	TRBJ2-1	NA	CASSVSSGTKYNEQFF	TGTGCCAGCAGTGTTAGTTCCGGGACAAAATACAATGAGCAGTTCTTC
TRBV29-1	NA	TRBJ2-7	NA	CSVDIFGAGDEQYF	TGCAGCGTTGATATATTCGGGGCAGGGGACGAGCAGTACTTC
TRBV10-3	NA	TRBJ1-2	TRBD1	CAISDGLLDRGLNGYTF	TGTGCCATCAGTGATGGATTGCTAGACAGGGGGCTAAATGGCTACACCTTC
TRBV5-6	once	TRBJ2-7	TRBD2	CASSLIGSGRPYEQYF	TGTGCCAGCAGCTTGATTGGTAGCGGGAGGCCCTACGAGCAGTACTTC
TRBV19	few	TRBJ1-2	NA	CASTKAPTGILYGYTF	TGTGCCAGTACTAAGGCCCCAACAGGGATCCTCTATGGCTACACCTTC
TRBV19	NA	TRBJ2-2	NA	CASTGLPFSRELFF	TGTGCCAGTACGGGACTCCCGTTTTCCAGGGAGCTGTTTTTT
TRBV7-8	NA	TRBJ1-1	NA	CASSLARAGGISQNTEAFF	TGTGCCAGCAGCTTAGCTAGGGCGGGGGGGATTTCGCAGAACACTGAAGCTTTCTTT
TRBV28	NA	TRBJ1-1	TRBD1	CASRTGAGGAFF	TGTGCCAGCCGCACCGGCGCAGGGGGAGCTTTCTTT
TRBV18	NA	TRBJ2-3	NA	CASSPPSEDTQYF	TGTGCCAGCTCACCACCAAGCGAAGATACGCAGTATTTT
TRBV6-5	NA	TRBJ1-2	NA	CASSYLIGGERYTF	TGTGCCAGCAGTTACCTCATCGGGGGGGAGCGCTACACCTTC
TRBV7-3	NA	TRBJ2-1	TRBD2	CASSLTSGGYSEQFF	TGTGCCAGCAGCTTAACTAGCGGGGGTTACAGTGAGCAGTTCTTC
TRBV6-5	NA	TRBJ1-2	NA	CASSSTRVQGYTF	TGTGCCAGCAGTTCGACTAGGGTTCAGGGCTACACCTTC
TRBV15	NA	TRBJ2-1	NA	CATSRAEVSSYNEQFF	TGTGCCACCAGCAGAGCGGAGGTTTCGAGCTACAATGAGCAGTTCTTC
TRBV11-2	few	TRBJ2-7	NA	CASSLRGRDSFYEQYF	TGTGCCAGCAGCCTTCGGGGCAGGGACTCCTTCTACGAGCAGTACTTC
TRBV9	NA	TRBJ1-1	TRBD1	CASSAGNQGGLGNAEAFF	TGTGCCAGCAGCGCAGGGAACCAGGGGGGTCTAGGAAACGCTGAAGCTTTCTTT
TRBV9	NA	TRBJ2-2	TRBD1	CASSASRKTGTGYPGELFF	TGTGCCAGCAGCGCATCAAGAAAAACCGGGACAGGGTATCCCGGGGAGCTGTTTTTT
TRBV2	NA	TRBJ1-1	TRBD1	CASLRGQGATEAFF	TGTGCCAGCCTACGAGGGCAGGGGGCCACTGAAGCTTTCTTT
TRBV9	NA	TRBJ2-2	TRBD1	CASSPRQGQNTGELFF	TGTGCCAGCAGCCCGCGACAGGGACAGAACACCGGGGAGCTGTTTTTT
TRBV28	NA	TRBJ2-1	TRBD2	CASSSIAGVGNEQFF	TGTGCCAGCAGTTCCATAGCGGGAGTTGGCAATGAGCAGTTCTTC
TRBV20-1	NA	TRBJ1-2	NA	CSASGQVYYTF	TGCAGTGCTAGTGGGCAGGTCTACTACACCTTC
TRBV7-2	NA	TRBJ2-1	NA	CASSLRGGSYNEQFF	TGTGCCAGCAGCTTAAGGGGTGGCTCCTACAATGAGCAGTTCTTC
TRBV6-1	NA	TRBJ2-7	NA	CASSLGLYEQYF	TGTGCCAGCAGTTTGGGGCTCTACGAGCAGTACTTC
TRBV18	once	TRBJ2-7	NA	CASSPTAKGSYEQYF	TGTGCCAGCTCACCGACAGCTAAAGGATCCTACGAGCAGTACTTC
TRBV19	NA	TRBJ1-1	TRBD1	CASSMRQGATNTEAFF	TGTGCCAGTAGTATGAGACAGGGGGCGACGAACACTGAAGCTTTCTTT
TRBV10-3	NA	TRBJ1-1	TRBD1	CAISDPDRGTEAFF	TGTGCCATCAGTGACCCAGACAGGGGTACTGAAGCTTTCTTT
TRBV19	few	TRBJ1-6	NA	CASSVLTYSPLHF	TGTGCCAGTAGTGTTCTGACATATTCACCCCTCCACTTT
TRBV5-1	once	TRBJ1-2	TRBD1	CASSPPGQGRSF	TGCGCCAGCAGCCCCCCGGGACAGGGTAGGAGCTTC
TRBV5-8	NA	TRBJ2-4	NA	CASSLTGPNIQYF	TGTGCCAGCAGCTTGACAGGGCCTAACATTCAGTACTTC
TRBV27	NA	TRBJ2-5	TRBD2	CASSPRVAGGIVRTQYF	TGTGCCAGCAGTCCTCGGGTAGCGGGGGGCATCGTACGGACCCAGTACTTC
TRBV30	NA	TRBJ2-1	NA	CAWSLDSYNEQFF	TGTGCCTGGAGCTTAGACAGCTACAATGAGCAGTTCTTC
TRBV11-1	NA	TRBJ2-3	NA	CASSYERNTQYF	TGTGCCAGCAGCTACGAGCGTAATACGCAGTATTTT
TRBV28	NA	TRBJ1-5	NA	CASSFLQGTRNQPQHF	TGTGCCAGCAGTTTTCTGCAGGGAACGCGCAATCAGCCCCAGCATTTT
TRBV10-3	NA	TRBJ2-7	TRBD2	CAISEPGGRASGPYEQYF	TGTGCCATCAGTGAACCTGGGGGAAGGGCTAGCGGGCCCTACGAGCAGTACTTC
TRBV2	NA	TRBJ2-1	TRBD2	CASKLAGGPLDEQFF	TGTGCCAGCAAACTAGCGGGGGGGCCTCTGGATGAGCAGTTCTTC
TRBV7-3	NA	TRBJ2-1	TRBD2	CASSFGGALNEQFF	TGTGCCAGCAGCTTCGGGGGGGCCCTCAATGAGCAGTTCTTC
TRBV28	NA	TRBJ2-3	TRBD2	CASSLGLAGTSTDTQYF	TGTGCCAGCAGTTTAGGGCTAGCGGGGACTAGCACAGATACGCAGTATTTT
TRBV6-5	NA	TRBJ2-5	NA	CASSYSIGDQETQYF	TGTGCCAGCAGTTACTCGATCGGGGATCAAGAGACCCAGTACTTC
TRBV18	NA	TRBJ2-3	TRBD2	CASSPTPAGGPASVSQYF	TGTGCCAGCTCACCAACGCCAGCGGGAGGGCCGGCGTCCGTCTCGCAGTATTTT
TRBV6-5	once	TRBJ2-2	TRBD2	CASSYWTSGTTGELFF	TGTGCCAGCAGTTATTGGACTAGCGGGACTACCGGGGAGCTGTTTTTT
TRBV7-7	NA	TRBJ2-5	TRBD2	CASSLGGPGEGETQYF	TGTGCCAGCAGCTTAGGAGGTCCGGGGGAGGGAGAGACCCAGTACTTC
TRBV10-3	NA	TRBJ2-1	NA	CAISSRVSDLDEQFF	TGTGCCATCAGCTCCCGGGTCAGCGATCTCGATGAGCAGTTCTTC
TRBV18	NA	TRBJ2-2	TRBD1	CASSPTGGANTGELFF	TGTGCCAGCTCACCCACAGGGGGCGCGAACACCGGGGAGCTGTTTTTT
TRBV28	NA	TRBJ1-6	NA	CASSLRPQRSPLHF	TGTGCCAGCAGTTTAAGGCCCCAGAGGTCACCCCTCCACTTT
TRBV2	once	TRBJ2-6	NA	CASNVGAGANVLTF	TGTGCCAGCAACGTCGGAGCAGGGGCCAACGTCCTGACTTTC
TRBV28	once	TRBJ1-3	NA	CASRVYSQGLSSGNTIYF	TGTGCCAGCAGAGTCTATAGCCAGGGGCTGAGCTCTGGAAACACCATATATTTT
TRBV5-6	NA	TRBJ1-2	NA	CASSLDSVNYGYTF	TGTGCCAGCAGCTTGGATTCGGTTAACTATGGCTACACCTTC
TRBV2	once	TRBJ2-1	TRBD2	CASSEVGTSRNEQFF	TGTGCCAGCAGTGAAGTAGGGACTAGTCGCAATGAGCAGTTCTTC
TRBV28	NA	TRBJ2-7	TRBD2	CASTLRASGRLISTYEQYF	TGTGCCAGCACCCTAAGAGCCAGCGGGAGGCTAATCTCCACCTACGAGCAGTACTTC
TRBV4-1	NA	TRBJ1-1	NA	CASSQVAVSTEAFF	TGCGCCAGCAGCCAAGTCGCGGTCTCAACTGAAGCTTTCTTT
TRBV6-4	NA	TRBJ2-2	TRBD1	CASSDGQGAGELFF	TGTGCCAGCAGTGACGGACAGGGGGCCGGGGAGCTGTTTTTT
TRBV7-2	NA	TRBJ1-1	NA	CASSTGGVTEAFF	TGTGCCAGCAGCACTGGAGGGGTCACTGAAGCTTTCTTT
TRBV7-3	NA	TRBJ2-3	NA	CASSLGPGDTQYF	TGTGCCAGCAGCTTGGGCCCCGGAGATACGCAGTATTTT
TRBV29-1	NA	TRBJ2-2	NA	CSVEDGESFTGELFF	TGCAGCGTTGAAGACGGGGAAAGTTTCACCGGGGAGCTGTTTTTT
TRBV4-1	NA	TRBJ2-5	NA	CASSALSGQETQYF	TGCGCCAGCAGCGCACTGAGCGGGCAAGAGACCCAGTACTTC
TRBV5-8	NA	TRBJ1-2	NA	CASSLGGFILDYGYTF	TGTGCCAGCAGCTTGGGCGGCTTCATTCTCGACTATGGCTACACCTTC
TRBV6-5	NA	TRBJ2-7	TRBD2	CASSYSASGTYEQYF	TGTGCCAGCAGTTACTCGGCTAGCGGAACCTACGAGCAGTACTTC